These T cell receptor beta chains were read from a single sample in a study of T cell responses to AZD1222 COVID-19 vaccine. Repertoires were generated with immunoSEQ multiplex PCR, while TCRdb's copy carries only in-frame clones and drops some. The table has 140,000 to 150,000 clones, 80% to 90% seen once. The input for sequencing was peripheral blood, taken on day 0 of AZD1222 vaccination. The receptors shown here come from an adult in good health. Each CDR3 is given with its conserved first and last residue. The D gene is left open where the match is weak. For some rows the clone size is stated as once, few or many, or as a class when expanded; others skip it.

clone size: few; V gene: TRBV9; D gene: TRBD1; J gene: TRBJ2-3; CDR3 DNA: TGTGCCAGCAGTGCAGGGGGCTCGCAGTATTTT; CDR3 protein: CASSAGGSQYF
clone size: once; V gene: TRBV9; D gene: .; J gene: TRBJ2-2; CDR3 DNA: TGTGCCAGCAGCGTCGACACCGGGGAGCTGTTTTTT; CDR3 protein: CASSVDTGELFF
clone size: .; V gene: TRBV7-2; D gene: .; J gene: TRBJ1-1; CDR3 DNA: TGTGCCAGCAGAGAAACCGGGCCACACAACACTGAAGCTTTCTTT; CDR3 protein: CASRETGPHNTEAFF
clone size: .; V gene: TRBV7-7; D gene: .; J gene: TRBJ2-2; CDR3 DNA: TGTGCCAGCAGCGCCACCACAGGGCCCGGGGAGCTGTTTTTT; CDR3 protein: CASSATTGPGELFF
clone size: .; V gene: TRBV6-5; D gene: TRBD1; J gene: TRBJ2-7; CDR3 DNA: TGTGCCAGCAGTTACTCGAAAGGGGGCGGCGAGCAGTACTTC; CDR3 protein: CASSYSKGGGEQYF
clone size: .; V gene: TRBV27; D gene: TRBD1; J gene: TRBJ2-5; CDR3 DNA: TGTGCCAGCAGACTACAGGGGGCACAAGAGACCCAGTACTTC; CDR3 protein: CASRLQGAQETQYF
clone size: .; V gene: TRBV10-2; D gene: .; J gene: TRBJ1-1; CDR3 DNA: TGCGCCAGCCTGAGGGGGGACACTGAAGCTTTCTTT; CDR3 protein: CASLRGDTEAFF
clone size: .; V gene: TRBV6-5; D gene: .; J gene: TRBJ2-4; CDR3 DNA: TGTGCCAGCAGTTCCGCGGGGACTGGGGCCAAAAACATTCAGTACTTC; CDR3 protein: CASSSAGTGAKNIQYF
clone size: .; V gene: TRBV28; D gene: TRBD2; J gene: TRBJ2-1; CDR3 DNA: TGTGCCAGCAGTCTACTAGCGGGACACTCCTACAATGAGCAGTTCTTC; CDR3 protein: CASSLLAGHSYNEQFF
clone size: .; V gene: TRBV5-6; D gene: TRBD2; J gene: TRBJ2-1; CDR3 DNA: TGTGCCAGCAGCCGGCGGTCTAGCGGGCCCAATGAGCAGTTCTTC; CDR3 protein: CASSRRSSGPNEQFF
clone size: .; V gene: TRBV7-2; D gene: .; J gene: TRBJ2-5; CDR3 DNA: TGTGCCAGCAGCCAAGGGGCTTTTGGGGAGACCCAGTACTTC; CDR3 protein: CASSQGAFGETQYF
clone size: .; V gene: TRBV24-1; D gene: .; J gene: TRBJ1-6; CDR3 DNA: TGTGCCACCAGTGAAGGCAGGGCGGATAATTCACCCCTCCACTTT; CDR3 protein: CATSEGRADNSPLHF
clone size: .; V gene: TRBV7-2; D gene: .; J gene: TRBJ1-2; CDR3 DNA: TGTGCCAGCAGTATAGGCGGGGCGAACTATGGCTACACCTTC; CDR3 protein: CASSIGGANYGYTF
clone size: .; V gene: TRBV19; D gene: .; J gene: TRBJ1-5; CDR3 DNA: TGTGCCAGTAGTATAAACAGCTATAGCAATCAGCCCCAGCATTTT; CDR3 protein: CASSINSYSNQPQHF
clone size: .; V gene: TRBV18; D gene: TRBD1; J gene: TRBJ1-3; CDR3 DNA: TGTGCCAGCTCACCCCAGGGGGCTAGAACCACCATATATTTT; CDR3 protein: CASSPQGARTTIYF
clone size: .; V gene: TRBV28; D gene: .; J gene: TRBJ1-3; CDR3 DNA: TGTGCCAGCAGGAGGGACGGCTCTGGAAACACCATATATTTT; CDR3 protein: CASRRDGSGNTIYF
clone size: .; V gene: TRBV7-8; D gene: .; J gene: TRBJ1-2; CDR3 DNA: TGTGCCAGCAGCCACCCGTCCTATGGCTACACCTTC; CDR3 protein: CASSHPSYGYTF
clone size: .; V gene: TRBV2; D gene: .; J gene: TRBJ1-5; CDR3 DNA: TGTGCCAGCAGTCAACAGGGCTCCGGCAATCAGCCCCAGCATTTT; CDR3 protein: CASSQQGSGNQPQHF
clone size: once; V gene: TRBV10-3; D gene: TRBD1; J gene: TRBJ2-7; CDR3 DNA: TGTGCCATCAGTGAAGCCGGGACAGGGGTCTACGAGCAGTACTTC; CDR3 protein: CAISEAGTGVYEQYF
clone size: .; V gene: TRBV12-5; D gene: .; J gene: TRBJ2-5; CDR3 DNA: TGTGCTAGTGGTTCCGGGAGTTCTGTTGTCGGAGAGACCCAGTACTTC; CDR3 protein: CASGSGSSVVGETQYF
clone size: .; V gene: TRBV28; D gene: .; J gene: TRBJ1-1; CDR3 DNA: TGTGCCAGCCGGGTCATAGGGGCTGAAGCTTTCTTT; CDR3 protein: CASRVIGAEAFF
clone size: .; V gene: TRBV30; D gene: .; J gene: TRBJ2-5; CDR3 DNA: TGTGCCTGGAGTGCCCACCAAGAGACCCAGTACTTC; CDR3 protein: CAWSAHQETQYF
clone size: .; V gene: TRBV28; D gene: TRBD2; J gene: TRBJ2-1; CDR3 DNA: TGTGCCAGCAGTTTATATGCGGGAGGCCTAGCGGAGCAGTTCTTC; CDR3 protein: CASSLYAGGLAEQFF
clone size: .; V gene: TRBV6-5; D gene: .; J gene: TRBJ1-1; CDR3 DNA: TGTGCCAGCAGTTACTTCTTGAACACTGAAGCTTTCTTT; CDR3 protein: CASSYFLNTEAFF
clone size: .; V gene: TRBV12-3/TRBV12-4; D gene: .; J gene: TRBJ1-1; CDR3 DNA: TGTGCCAGCAGCCTTTTCAAGGAAGCTTTCTTT; CDR3 protein: CASSLFKEAFF
clone size: .; V gene: TRBV9; D gene: TRBD1; J gene: TRBJ1-1; CDR3 DNA: TGTGCCAGCAGCGTAGTTCAGGGGGCTTTCTCTGAAGCTTTCTTT; CDR3 protein: CASSVVQGAFSEAFF
clone size: .; V gene: TRBV7-9; D gene: .; J gene: TRBJ2-4; CDR3 DNA: TGTGCCAGCAGCTTAGAGTTGGCAGTCAAAAACATTCAGTACTTC; CDR3 protein: CASSLELAVKNIQYF
clone size: .; V gene: TRBV10-3; D gene: .; J gene: TRBJ1-4; CDR3 DNA: TGTGCCTCAGCACGGGTAACTAATGAAAAACTGTTTTTT; CDR3 protein: CASARVTNEKLFF
clone size: .; V gene: TRBV11-2; D gene: .; J gene: TRBJ2-7; CDR3 DNA: TGTGCCAGCAGCTTAGCAGGGACCTACTACGAGCAGTACTTC; CDR3 protein: CASSLAGTYYEQYF
clone size: .; V gene: TRBV7-2; D gene: TRBD1; J gene: TRBJ2-1; CDR3 DNA: TGTGCCAGCAGCGTTCGGGACAGATCCTACAATGAGCAGTTCTTC; CDR3 protein: CASSVRDRSYNEQFF
clone size: .; V gene: TRBV6-5; D gene: .; J gene: TRBJ2-7; CDR3 DNA: TGTGCCAGCAGTTACTCCCCCCGGAGCCCACGGGAGCAGTACTTC; CDR3 protein: CASSYSPRSPREQYF
clone size: .; V gene: TRBV11-3; D gene: .; J gene: TRBJ2-5; CDR3 DNA: TGTGCCAGCAGCTTGGGCGGGGACCAAGAGACCCAGTACTTC; CDR3 protein: CASSLGGDQETQYF
clone size: .; V gene: TRBV5-1; D gene: .; J gene: TRBJ2-7; CDR3 DNA: TGCGCCAGCACCCTATTCACGGGAAGCAGCTCCTACGAGCAGTACTTC; CDR3 protein: CASTLFTGSSSYEQYF
clone size: .; V gene: TRBV2; D gene: .; J gene: TRBJ2-7; CDR3 DNA: TGTGCCAGCAGTCTACTTCCGATCGGGGGCGATTTGTACTTC; CDR3 protein: CASSLLPIGGDLYF
clone size: few; V gene: TRBV5-4; D gene: .; J gene: TRBJ1-1; CDR3 DNA: TGTGCCAGCAGCTCACCGGGACAGAACACTGAAGCTTTCTTT; CDR3 protein: CASSSPGQNTEAFF
clone size: .; V gene: TRBV19; D gene: .; J gene: TRBJ1-4; CDR3 DNA: TGTGCCAGTAGGATCCTAACAGGAGGGTCGCGTGAAAAACTGTTTTTT; CDR3 protein: CASRILTGGSREKLFF
clone size: .; V gene: TRBV10-3; D gene: .; J gene: TRBJ1-1; CDR3 DNA: TGTGCCATCAGTGAAACGACGGGGGTGGAATCTGAAGCTTTCTTT; CDR3 protein: CAISETTGVESEAFF